This T cell receptor beta chain was captured in a study of T-cell reconstitution after alpha-beta-depleted transplantation in children. TCRbeta library preparation incorporated unique molecular identifiers. MiXCR, applied by TCRdb to the PCR reads, yields one record per CDR3 protein. Of hundreds of thousands of distinct CDR3 sequences detected, 17% appear once; the ten largest clones hold about 39%. Trimming stripped 3 bases from V and 1 base from J, with 6 bases between. The CDR3 has 13 amino acids. Looked up from germline, CDR1 is DFQATT and CDR2 is SNEGSKA (reference sequence). This TCR was sampled from a male patient aged 2-10 years who had a stem cell transplant for acute lymphoblastic leukemia, so the T cells may come from the graft donor. The chain couples TRBV20-1 to TRBJ2-2, with D perhaps matching TRBD1 (5 bases). The sequences come from PBMCs, mostly from graft donor cells, collected 360 days after TCRalphabeta/CD19-depleted stem cell transplant. In nucleotides, the CDR3 is TGCAGTGCTAGCGGACAGAACACCGGGGAGCTGTTTTTT. Protein product: CSASGQNTGELFF.